This passage covers 21 T cell receptor beta chains from one sample sequenced in a study of blood T cells in healthy people across ages. Primed by a sample-barcoded 5' primer and a J-beta primer mix, a second PCR proceeded for 7 to 11 cycles. TCRdb re-called the 5' RACE reads with MiXCR, one entry per CDR3 protein. In the table there are roughly 550,000 distinct CDR3 sequences, nearly 25% of which are singletons. The same sample was also used in a study of T cells of mothers and their children.

The sequenced sample consisted of blood. The receptors derive from a boy aged 10-17 years in good health.

This clonotype was counted only a few times. The chain has TRBV2 and TRBJ2-7; 8 nucleotides line up with TRBD1. CDR1 is SNHLY and CDR2 is FYNNEI in the germline V gene. The V and J ends lost 6 bases and 2 bases, in that order; junction bases with no gene match: 6. CDR3 length: 14 residues. The CDR3 spells CASRPPGQAYEQYF. The CDR3 nucleotides are TGTGCCAGCAGACCACCGGGACAGGCCTACGAGCAGTACTTC.

This chain links TRBV6-5 with TRBJ1-2; D is unclear. The V gene's germline CDR1 is MNHEY and CDR2 SVGAGI. With 7 bases removed from V and 4 bases from J, the gap between germline ends came to 16 bases. This CDR3 contains 14 residues. The CDR3 DNA reads as TGTGCCAGCACCCCCGGACCTGCTGGCTATGGCTACACCTTC. Its protein is CASTPGPAGYGYTF.

In nucleotides, the CDR3 is TGCAGTGCTAGTGGCGCAGGGGAGACCCAGTACTTC. It encodes CSASGAGETQYF. This chain joins TRBV20-1 and TRBJ2-5; weak D call: TRBD1 (5 bases). Germline values: CDR1 DFQATT, CDR2 SNEGSKA (reference sequence). The CDR3 is 12 amino acids. Trimming shortened V by 3 bases and J by 5 bases, and 10 bases separated the two germline ends.

The V gene is TRBV11-2, the J gene TRBJ2-2; tentative D call: TRBD2 (6 bases). Trimming removed 0 bases at V and 6 bases at J, with 14 bases between. Germline loops: CDR1 SGHAT, CDR2 FQNNGV. This CDR3 has 16 amino acids. CDR3 sequence: CASSLEKGWGAGELFF. The DNA of the CDR3 is TGTGCCAGCAGCTTAGAAAAGGGTTGGGGGGCCGGGGAGCTGTTTTTT.

The V and J genes are TRBV5-1 and TRBJ2-5; D might be TRBD2 (6 bases). This CDR3 is 15 amino acids long. The V end was cut by 5 bases, the J end by 2 bases, with 16 bases between. Germline V gene sequence: CDR1 SGHRS, CDR2 YFSETQ. The chain's CDR3 is CASRGGGLGQETQYF. The CDR3 nucleotides are TGCGCCAGCAGAGGTGGAGGGCTCGGGCAAGAGACCCAGTACTTC.

The rearrangement links TRBV3-1 to TRBJ1-6, with 9 bases matching TRBD1. Trimming took 2 bases from V and 7 from J; bases not matched to a gene: 15. This CDR3 contains 19 residues. The germline V gene has CDR1 LGHDT and CDR2 YNNKEL (reference sequence). In nucleotides, the CDR3 is TGTGCCAGCAGCCAAAGATTGCACAGGGGGCGCGAGAGGAATTCACCCCTCCACTTT. This translates into CASSQRLHRGRERNSPLHF.

The chain links TRBV20-1 to TRBJ1-5, with D perhaps matching TRBD1 (5 bases). The V and J ends lost 1 base and 2 bases respectively, with 15 bases between them. Per the germline V gene, CDR1 is DFQATT and CDR2 is SNEGSKA (reference sequence). This CDR3 has 16 residues. CDR3 DNA: TGCAGTGCTAGAGGAATTGCCAGGGTCGGCAATCAGCCCCAGCATTTT. Protein: CSARGIARVGNQPQHF.

J is TRBJ2-2 and V is TRBV12-3 or TRBV12-4; D is undetermined. V lost 3 bases and J lost 6, with 14 bases in between. The CDR3 extends over 15 amino acids. The CDR3 loop is CASSFRVQDPGELFF. The CDR3 nucleotides are TGTGCCAGCAGTTTCCGAGTGCAGGACCCCGGGGAGCTGTTTTTT.

This clonotype came up a few times. This rearrangement joins TRBV7-3 to TRBJ2-2, with D maybe TRBD1 (6 bases). CDR3 length: 16 amino acids. V was trimmed by 3 bases and J by 2 bases, leaving 13 bases between them. From germline, CDR1 is SGHTA and CDR2 FQGTGA. In DNA form, the CDR3 reads TGTGCCAGCAGCTTCCTAGGGACAAGTAACACCGGGGAGCTGTTTTTT. Translating it yields CASSFLGTSNTGELFF.

This clonotype was counted a few times. CDR3 sequence: CASSPLGGFTDTQYF. CDR3 coding DNA: TGTGCCAGCAGCCCTCTGGGGGGCTTCACAGATACGCAGTATTTT. The V and J genes are TRBV11-2 and TRBJ2-3, with D perhaps assigned TRBD1 or TRBD2 (6 bases each). V lost 5 bases to trimming and J lost 2 bases, with 14 bases between them. The V gene's germline CDR1 is SGHAT and CDR2 FQNNGV. This CDR3 region has 15 residues.

This clonotype was counted a few times. This rearrangement joins TRBV20-1 to TRBJ1-2; 8 nucleotides match TRBD1. With V trimmed by 3 bases and J by 3 bases, 3 bases remained unmatched. The CDR3 sequence is 13 residues long. CDR1 and CDR2 from the germline V gene are DFQATT and SNEGSKA (reference sequence). In DNA form, the CDR3 reads TGCAGTGCTAGCCCGGACAGGGACTATGGCTACACCTTC. Translation: CSASPDRDYGYTF.

This clonotype has more than one count but fewer than ten. One end of the junction varies from germline; a read error may be responsible. J is TRBJ1-4 and V is TRBV5-6; 7 bases line up with TRBD1. This CDR3 region has 15 residues. CDR1 is SGHDT, CDR2 YYEEEE, per germline. CDR3: CASRFTDRTNEKLFF. The CDR3 nucleotides are TGTGCCAGCCGCTTCACGGACAGGACTAATGAAAAACTGTTTTTT.

The chain combines TRBV12-3 or TRBV12-4 with TRBJ1-5; D not resolved. Trimming took 1 base from V and 1 from J, leaving 14 bases between them. The CDR3 covers 17 residues. Here the CDR3 reads CASSLGNTVTSNQPQHF. Here the CDR3 DNA reads TGTGCCAGCAGTTTAGGGAACACGGTCACCAGCAATCAGCCCCAGCATTTT.

The table lists this clonotype with a few counts. V gene TRBV7-9 combines with J gene TRBJ1-1; 11 bases match TRBD1. This CDR3 has 14 amino acids. Germline trimming cut 4 bases from V and 8 bases from J; bases unmatched to any gene: 6. Germline CDR1 reads SEHNR; CDR2 reads FQNEAQ (reference sequence). The chain's CDR3 is CASSSGQGAGEAFF. The CDR3 nucleotides read TGTGCCAGCAGCTCAGGACAGGGGGCGGGGGAAGCTTTCTTT.

The rearrangement joins TRBV28 to TRBJ2-3; D unresolved. The germline V gene has CDR1 MDHEN and CDR2 SYDVKM. V lost 2 bases and J 5 bases, leaving 8 bases between the germline ends. CDR3 length: 13 amino acids. The CDR3 region has the DNA TGTGCCAGCAGTTTACAGGATGGAGATACGCAGTATTTT. Translation: CASSLQDGDTQYF.

The chain employs TRBV3-1 and TRBJ2-1; D is perhaps TRBD2 (5 bases). Germline CDR1 is LGHDT and CDR2 is YNNKEL (reference sequence). The CDR3 is 16 amino acids. V lost 1 base, J lost 0 bases, and 10 bases lay in between. CDR3 nucleotides: TGTGCCAGCAGCCAAGCTGAGCGGCTCTCCTACAATGAGCAGTTCTTC. As protein: CASSQAERLSYNEQFF.

This clonotype was seen more than once but under ten times. The chain joins TRBV28 to TRBJ1-4; 7 bases match TRBD1. The trim removed 2 bases at V and 4 bases at J, leaving 13 bases unmatched. The CDR3 sequence is 18 residues long. CDR1 is MDHEN and CDR2 is SYDVKM in the germline V gene. DNA for the CDR3: TGTGCCAGCAGTTTACCTTCAGGGGGGACAGAAATTAATGAAAAACTGTTTTTT. Its protein is CASSLPSGGTEINEKLFF.

The CDR3 reads CASSPPRSGTSSYRQNDAYEQYF. The CDR3 DNA follows: TGCGCCAGCAGCCCACCAAGGTCAGGGACTAGCTCCTACCGCCAGAATGATGCCTACGAGCAGTACTTC. This sequence joins TRBV4-1 and TRBJ2-7; TRBD2 aligns across 9 bases. The germline CDR1 and CDR2 sequences are MGHRA and YSYEKL. V shed 4 bases and J 2 bases; nucleotides not matched to a gene: 30. This CDR3 is built from 23 residues.

The chain is built from TRBV27 and TRBJ1-4, with 7 bases aligning to TRBD1. CDR1 is MNHEY, CDR2 SMNVEV, per germline (reference sequence). J gave up 5 bases and V 6 bases, and 12 bases lay outside the gene matches. The CDR3 totals 16 residues. The CDR3 region has the DNA TGTGCCAGCAGACATAATCAGGGACAGACAAATGAAAAACTGTTTTTT. It is translated as CASRHNQGQTNEKLFF.

The chain carries TRBV7-9 and TRBJ1-1; D remains unclear. V lost 3 bases and J lost 5, with 7 bases in between. The length of the CDR3 is 12 residues. Germline V CDR1 and CDR2: SEHNR, FQNEAQ (reference sequence). The chain's CDR3 is CASSLGRTEAFF. The CDR3 DNA reads TGTGCCAGCAGCTTGGGGAGAACTGAAGCTTTCTTT.

This sequence joins TRBV13 and TRBJ2-5; 10 nucleotides agree with TRBD2. Germline CDR1 reads PRHDT; CDR2 reads FYEKMQ (reference sequence). The CDR3 length is 17 residues. Trimming took 1 base from V and 4 from J; bases not matched to a gene: 9. The CDR3 here is CASSLASLAGVTETQYF. CDR3 DNA sequence: TGTGCCAGCAGCTTAGCTTCGCTAGCGGGAGTCACAGAGACCCAGTACTTC.